These T cell receptor beta chains were read from a single sample in a study of regulatory T cells in long-lasting Graves disease. TCRdb reanalysed the multiplex PCR reads using MiXCR and keeps one entry per CDR3 protein. The sample consists of some 600,000 distinct CDR3 sequences, 15% to 20% of them appearing once. These records were also assigned to another study, of T cells in Graves' hyperthyroidism and ophthalmopathy.

The material was peripheral blood mononuclear cells (PBMCs), obtained at new diagnosis, from a patient treated with antithyroid drugs. The receptor source for this set is a man aged 18 to 30 with Graves disease. CDR3s include the opening cysteine and the closing phenylalanine or tryptophan. A D gene is named only where the DNA matches it firmly. Some rows mark clone size as missing; the rest say once, few, many or name a class of expanded clone.

TRBJ1-5 | TRBV5-1 | few | TRBD1 | CASSLGTADNQPQHF | TGCGCCAGCAGCTTAGGGACAGCCGACAATCAGCCCCAGCATTTT
TRBJ2-1 | TRBV27 | few | TRBD1 | CASSFSGQGWYNEQFF | TGTGCCAGCAGTTTTTCGGGACAGGGTTGGTACAATGAGCAGTTCTTC
TRBJ1-1 | TRBV5-1 | NA | NA | CASSSMRGGNTEAFF | TGCGCCAGCAGCTCGATGCGGGGGGGGAACACTGAAGCTTTCTTT
TRBJ1-1 | TRBV12-3/TRBV12-4 | many | NA | CASSPRSTNTEAFF | TGTGCCAGCAGTCCCCGGAGTACGAACACTGAAGCTTTCTTT
TRBJ2-3 | TRBV7-9 | many | NA | CASSLPSTDTQYF | TGTGCCAGCAGCTTACCCAGCACAGATACGCAGTATTTT
TRBJ2-3 | TRBV10-3 | many | TRBD2 | CAISKTSGRAPATQYF | TGTGCCATCAGTAAGACTAGCGGGAGAGCCCCGGCTACGCAGTATTTT
TRBJ2-2 | TRBV12-3/TRBV12-4 | many | NA | CASSRDTLRTGELFF | TGTGCCAGCAGTCGGGACACACTAAGGACCGGGGAGCTGTTTTTT
TRBJ2-3 | TRBV5-1 | NA | NA | CASSLLRGTPVDTQYF | TGCGCCAGCAGCCTACTCCGAGGGACACCCGTGGATACGCAGTATTTT
TRBJ2-1 | TRBV5-1 | many | NA | CASSLEALLGANEQFF | TGCGCCAGCAGCTTGGAGGCCCTCCTAGGGGCCAATGAGCAGTTCTTC
TRBJ2-7 | TRBV10-2 | NA | TRBD2 | CASSEPSGRYEQYF | TGCGCCAGCAGTGAGCCTAGCGGGAGATACGAGCAGTACTTC
TRBJ1-4 | TRBV5-1 | NA | TRBD1 | CASSLQGQGREKLFF | TGCGCCAGCAGCTTACAGGGACAGGGTAGAGAAAAACTGTTTTTT
TRBJ2-3 | TRBV28 | many | NA | CASKGGNTDTQYF | TGTGCCAGCAAAGGGGGAAACACAGATACGCAGTATTTT
TRBJ2-5 | TRBV4-1 | NA | NA | CASSHGPVGETQYF | TGCGCCAGCAGCCATGGACCCGTCGGAGAGACCCAGTACTTC
TRBJ2-7 | TRBV27 | NA | NA | CASSLALGSLGYYEQYF | TGTGCCAGCAGTTTAGCCCTCGGGAGTCTAGGCTACTACGAGCAGTACTTC
TRBJ2-7 | TRBV6-2/TRBV6-3 | many | TRBD2 | CASSGLAGEYEQYF | TGTGCCAGCAGTGGACTAGCGGGGGAGTACGAGCAGTACTTC
TRBJ1-4 | TRBV5-5 | many | TRBD1 | CASRIGGRGREEKLFF | TGTGCCAGCCGCATTGGTGGCAGGGGGCGCGAGGAAAAACTGTTTTTT
TRBJ1-5 | TRBV20-1 | NA | NA | CSAGAEGNQPQHF | TGCAGTGCGGGGGCAGAGGGTAATCAGCCCCAGCATTTT
TRBJ2-7 | TRBV20-1 | few | TRBD2 | CSARDLGRSGRAYEQYF | TGCAGTGCTAGAGATTTGGGTCGTAGCGGGAGGGCCTACGAGCAGTACTTC
TRBJ2-5 | TRBV28 | NA | TRBD2 | CAIYRLAGWETQYF | TGTGCCATCTACAGACTAGCAGGATGGGAGACCCAGTACTTC
TRBJ2-5 | TRBV10-3 | few | TRBD1 | CAISVGTGEETQYF | TGTGCCATCAGTGTCGGGACAGGGGAAGAGACCCAGTACTTC
TRBJ2-2 | TRBV7-8 | many | NA | CASSLIPLPNTGELFF | TGTGCCAGCAGCCTAATCCCCCTACCAAACACCGGGGAGCTGTTTTTT
TRBJ1-4 | TRBV5-1 | few | NA | CASSLGSPATNEKLFF | TGCGCCAGCAGCTTGGGTTCCCCTGCAACTAATGAAAAACTGTTTTTT
TRBJ2-7 | TRBV7-3 | few | NA | CASSPIGGLHEQYF | TGTGCCAGCAGCCCCATCGGGGGACTCCACGAGCAGTACTTC
TRBJ2-5 | TRBV5-1 | few | TRBD2 | CASSKGTAGGETQYF | TGCGCCAGCAGCAAAGGGACGGCGGGGGGAGAGACCCAGTACTTC
TRBJ2-1 | TRBV11-3 | NA | TRBD2 | CASSRVLAGGRDEQFF | TGTGCCAGCAGCCGCGTACTAGCGGGAGGGCGGGATGAGCAGTTCTTC
TRBJ2-2 | TRBV28 | few | TRBD2 | CASLPSGRSGELFF | TGTGCCAGCCTCCCTAGCGGGAGGTCCGGGGAGCTGTTTTTT
TRBJ2-1 | TRBV28 | many | NA | CASSSGANEQFF | TGTGCCAGCAGTTCCGGGGCAAATGAGCAGTTCTTC
TRBJ2-3 | TRBV30 | few | TRBD2 | CAGGRAWDTQYF | TGTGCGGGCGGGAGGGCCTGGGATACGCAGTATTTT
TRBJ1-1 | TRBV7-2 | many | NA | CASSSQWGGYTEAFF | TGTGCCAGCAGCTCGCAATGGGGCGGGTACACTGAAGCTTTCTTT
TRBJ2-1 | TRBV18 | few | TRBD2 | CASSLGLAEAGNEQFF | TGTGCCAGCTCACTTGGACTAGCGGAGGCGGGGAATGAGCAGTTCTTC
TRBJ2-4 | TRBV30 | few | TRBD1 | CAWSVADREKNIQYF | TGTGCCTGGAGTGTAGCGGACAGGGAGAAAAACATTCAGTACTTC